This T cell receptor beta chain was recorded in a study of monozygotic twins with inflammatory bowel disease. With regard to this clonotype: No antigen is known for it.

The V gene's germline CDR1 is MDHEN and CDR2 SYDVKM. This CDR3 has 14 amino acids. General study findings and limits: Sharing of clonotypes with others was lower in IBD patients than in healthy twins, and this was especially so with disease activity. TCRbeta inverse Simpson diversity was decreased in IBD patients versus healthy co-twins.

TCRdb reprocessed the 5' RACE reads; each CDR3 protein has one entry and no DNA is given. The specimen's table records roughly 160,000 distinct CDR3 sequences. The receptor was derived from a human donor with ulcerative colitis or Crohn's disease, or a healthy co-twin of an affected twin (not recorded which). Sample: blood. The chain recombines TRBV28 with TRBJ2-1; the TCRdb call, TRBD1, lacks DNA for checking. Here the CDR3 reads CASCTPDSGDEQFF. Complete variable domain (other parts from reference TRBV28 and TRBJ2-1): DVKVTQSSRYLVKRTGEKVFLECVQDMDHENMFWYRQDPGLGLRLIYFSYDVKMKEKGDIPEGYSVSREKKERFSLILESASTNQTSMYLCASCTPDSGDEQFFGPGTRLTVL.